This is a list of T cell receptor beta chains from one sample in a study of T-cell reconstitution after alpha-beta-depleted transplantation in children. TCRdb recomputed calls from the PCR reads with MiXCR, one row per CDR3 protein. Among over 120,000 distinct CDR3 sequences, about 9% were seen once, and the ten largest hold around a sixth. The specimen was PBMCs, mostly from graft donor cells, collected 180 days after TCRalphabeta/CD19-depleted stem cell transplant. Receptors originate from a female patient aged 2-15 years who had a stem cell transplant for congenital amegakaryocytic thrombocytopenia, so the T cells may come from the graft donor. CDR3s include the opening cysteine and the closing phenylalanine or tryptophan. The D gene is left open where the match is weak. Expanded clones get a size class; other rows say once, few or many, or leave the size out.

d_call,j_call,clone_size,v_call,cdr3_aa,cdr3_nt
TRBD1,TRBJ2-7,NA,TRBV20-1,CSARETGGYEQYF,TGCAGTGCTAGGGAGACAGGGGGCTACGAGCAGTACTTC
TRBD1,TRBJ1-3,NA,TRBV6-1,CASQRTGVGNTIYF,TGTGCCAGTCAGCGGACAGGGGTCGGAAACACCATATATTTT
NA,TRBJ2-3,many,TRBV20-1,CSARDWYREALLNTQYF,TGCAGTGCTAGAGATTGGTACAGGGAGGCCCTATTGAATACGCAGTATTTT
NA,TRBJ2-1,few,TRBV30,CAWSWGYNEQFF,TGTGCCTGGAGCTGGGGCTACAATGAGCAGTTCTTC
NA,TRBJ2-5,many,TRBV7-2,CASRLALGEKETQYF,TGTGCCAGCAGATTAGCGTTGGGGGAGAAAGAGACCCAGTACTTC
NA,TRBJ1-3,many,TRBV29-1,CSVGSKGRGNTIYF,TGCAGCGTTGGGTCTAAGGGGCGCGGAAACACCATATATTTT
NA,TRBJ2-5,many,TRBV5-6,CASSRPKTSLGQETQYF,TGTGCCAGCAGCCGGCCCAAGACATCCCTGGGTCAAGAGACCCAGTACTTC
TRBD1,TRBJ2-5,many,TRBV7-2,CASSLVPGTAAQETQYF,TGTGCCAGCAGCTTAGTTCCCGGGACAGCGGCGCAAGAGACCCAGTACTTC
NA,TRBJ1-6,many,TRBV6-1,CASSRAGYSPLHF,TGTGCCAGCTCTAGGGCAGGCTATTCACCCCTCCACTTT
NA,TRBJ1-1,few,TRBV12-3/TRBV12-4,CASSLLLGQTAFF,TGTGCCAGCAGTTTGCTCCTCGGACAGACGGCTTTCTTT
TRBD1,TRBJ1-1,many,TRBV4-1,CASSQDPIHRGSMNTEAFF,TGCGCCAGCAGCCAAGATCCTATACACAGGGGATCGATGAACACTGAAGCTTTCTTT
NA,TRBJ1-1,many,TRBV5-1,CASSSQTAHLTEAFF,TGCGCCAGCAGCTCCCAGACAGCTCATCTCACTGAAGCTTTCTTT
NA,TRBJ2-5,NA,TRBV3-1,CASSQDPAEETQYF,TGTGCCAGCAGCCAAGATCCAGCGGAAGAGACCCAGTACTTC
NA,TRBJ2-7,medium-sized,TRBV20-1,CSAREAGSPGPYEQYF,TGCAGTGCTAGAGAGGCGGGATCACCGGGGCCCTACGAGCAGTACTTC
NA,TRBJ1-5,many,TRBV12-3/TRBV12-4,CASSQQGSNQPQHF,TGTGCCAGCAGCCAGCAGGGCAGCAATCAGCCCCAGCATTTT
NA,TRBJ1-2,many,TRBV6-1,CASSDGTPNGYTF,TGTGCCAGCAGTGATGGGACACCGAATGGCTACACCTTC
NA,TRBJ2-6,many,TRBV28,CASTLSGANVLTF,TGTGCCAGTACGTTATCTGGGGCCAACGTCCTGACTTTC
TRBD2,TRBJ2-7,NA,TRBV5-1,CASSLGPSGRAVYEQYF,TGCGCCAGCAGCTTGGGCCCTAGCGGGAGGGCCGTATACGAGCAGTACTTC
NA,TRBJ1-5,many,TRBV2,CASTEGLLQPQHF,TGTGCCAGCACCGAGGGGCTTCTCCAGCCCCAGCATTTT
NA,TRBJ2-3,many,TRBV5-1,CASSLRGRLGTDTQYF,TGCGCCAGCAGCCTCCGGGGGCGCCTGGGCACAGATACGCAGTATTTT
NA,TRBJ2-7,many,TRBV28,CASRPWTVQDYEQYF,TGTGCCAGCAGACCCTGGACAGTTCAAGACTACGAGCAGTACTTC
NA,TRBJ1-3,many,TRBV15,CATSRDFTGSGNTIYF,TGTGCCACCAGCAGAGATTTTACAGGCTCTGGAAACACCATATATTTT
TRBD1,TRBJ1-5,NA,TRBV20-1,CSAAHRGLDQPQHF,TGCAGTGCTGCTCACAGGGGGTTGGATCAGCCCCAGCATTTT
TRBD2,TRBJ2-1,NA,TRBV7-9,CASSLVKTGGSGNEQFF,TGTGCCAGCAGCTTAGTAAAGACGGGGGGATCGGGGAATGAGCAGTTCTTC
NA,TRBJ1-6,NA,TRBV3-1,CASSQESGGNSPLHF,TGTGCCAGCAGCCAAGAGTCCGGGGGAAATTCACCCCTCCACTTT
NA,TRBJ2-7,many,TRBV12-3/TRBV12-4,CASRALAMLDEQYF,TGTGCCAGCAGGGCCCTAGCGATGCTGGACGAGCAGTACTTC
NA,TRBJ2-5,NA,TRBV12-3/TRBV12-4,CASSGWDHKVQETQYF,TGTGCCAGCAGCGGGTGGGACCACAAAGTCCAAGAGACCCAGTACTTC
NA,TRBJ2-1,NA,TRBV6-6,CASSGGGPNEQFF,TGTGCCAGCAGTGGTGGGGGCCCCAATGAGCAGTTCTTC
TRBD1,TRBJ2-2,many,TRBV5-5,CASFRLGTGAGELFF,TGTGCCAGCTTTCGCCTCGGGACAGGGGCCGGGGAGCTGTTTTTT
NA,TRBJ2-5,many,TRBV7-6,CASSLEPGETQYF,TGTGCCAGCAGCTTAGAACCGGGAGAGACCCAGTACTTC
TRBD1,TRBJ2-1,NA,TRBV28,CASSPTGTGANEQFF,TGTGCCAGCAGTCCCACCGGGACAGGGGCCAATGAGCAGTTCTTC
NA,TRBJ2-1,few,TRBV30,CAWSAPWAYNEQFF,TGTGCCTGGAGTGCCCCCTGGGCCTACAATGAGCAGTTCTTC
TRBD2,TRBJ2-1,many,TRBV5-1,CASSSGLAYEQFF,TGCGCCAGCAGCTCGGGACTAGCGTATGAGCAGTTCTTC
NA,TRBJ2-3,many,TRBV5-1,CASSLVGREWTDTQYF,TGCGCCAGCAGCTTGGTCGGCAGGGAATGGACAGATACGCAGTATTTT
NA,TRBJ1-1,many,TRBV20-1,CSARDSDSMNTEAFF,TGCAGTGCTAGAGATTCTGACAGCATGAACACTGAAGCTTTCTTT
NA,TRBJ2-4,many,TRBV4-1,CASSQDLTRQAKNIQYF,TGCGCCAGCAGCCAAGATCTCACGCGACAGGCCAAAAACATTCAGTACTTC
TRBD1,TRBJ2-7,many,TRBV6-2/TRBV6-3,CASSRGDSRSYEQYF,TGTGCCAGCAGCCGTGGGGACAGCCGATCCTACGAGCAGTACTTC
TRBD2,TRBJ2-1,few,TRBV5-1,CASSFSTSGSNEQFF,TGCGCCAGCAGCTTTTCGACTAGCGGGAGTAATGAGCAGTTCTTC
NA,TRBJ2-2,few,TRBV7-2,CASSLMSVTGELFF,TGTGCCAGCAGCTTAATGAGCGTCACCGGGGAGCTGTTTTTT
TRBD2,TRBJ2-4,many,TRBV12-3/TRBV12-4,CASSLSFSGTAKNIQYF,TGTGCCAGCAGTTTATCCTTTAGCGGGACAGCCAAAAACATTCAGTACTTC
TRBD2,TRBJ2-7,many,TRBV4-2,CASSQSSGSATYEQYF,TGTGCCAGCAGCCAATCAAGCGGGAGTGCTACATACGAGCAGTACTTC
TRBD2,TRBJ2-1,few,TRBV7-3,CASSLTGREYRNEQFF,TGTGCCAGCAGCTTAACGGGGCGGGAGTATCGCAATGAGCAGTTCTTC
TRBD1,TRBJ1-2,many,TRBV10-3,CAISDSQDRPDYGYTF,TGTGCCATCAGTGACAGCCAGGACAGGCCAGACTATGGCTACACCTTC
TRBD1,TRBJ1-5,NA,TRBV4-1,CASRQGVTGNQPQHF,TGCGCCAGTAGACAGGGGGTTACGGGCAATCAGCCCCAGCATTTT
NA,TRBJ2-5,many,TRBV7-8,CASSLLAEPRETQYF,TGTGCCAGCAGCTTATTGGCAGAGCCAAGAGAGACCCAGTACTTC
TRBD2,TRBJ2-3,many,TRBV20-1,CSARVAGADTQYF,TGCAGTGCTAGAGTGGCGGGAGCAGATACGCAGTATTTT
TRBD1,TRBJ1-1,many,TRBV4-2,CASSPAGQVYTEAFF,TGTGCCAGCAGCCCGGCGGGACAGGTATACACTGAAGCTTTCTTT
NA,TRBJ2-6,many,TRBV12-3/TRBV12-4,CASSLTSSGANVLTF,TGTGCCAGCAGTCTGACCAGCTCTGGGGCCAACGTCCTGACTTTC
TRBD2,TRBJ2-2,few,TRBV10-2,CASRLRVGLAGGPGTGELFF,TGCGCCAGCAGATTAAGAGTGGGCCTAGCGGGAGGGCCCGGCACCGGGGAGCTGTTTTTT
TRBD1,TRBJ2-1,many,TRBV24-1,CATTSGTGADNEQFF,TGTGCCACCACATCGGGGACAGGGGCCGACAATGAGCAGTTCTTC
NA,TRBJ1-5,few,TRBV6-5,CASSSGTGYSNQPQHF,TGTGCCAGCAGTTCGGGCACTGGGTATAGCAATCAGCCCCAGCATTTT
NA,TRBJ2-7,many,TRBV28,CASSLHISGDEQYF,TGTGCCAGCAGTTTGCACATCTCAGGTGACGAGCAGTACTTC
TRBD2,TRBJ2-1,many,TRBV20-1,CGWRAGGANEQFF,TGCGGTTGGCGGGCGGGGGGTGCCAATGAGCAGTTCTTC